This T cell receptor beta chain was recorded in a study of shared clonotypes between healthy human individuals. Study-level information: Plates per donor: three CD4 naive, three CD4 memory, two CD8 naive, one CD8 memory.

Study outcomes and limitations: Sorted-subset sequencing, rarefaction showed, was incomplete despite large depth.

Concerning this clone itself: The antigen remains undetermined.

CD45RO-negative cells were positively selected for CCR7, leaving out terminally differentiated effector memory CD45RA+ cells. Donors had no recently reported acute infections or vaccinations and were HIV-negative. Original processing notes: ImmunoSEQ junction-only sequences lacked quality scores, so their filtering differed. Measured with immunoSEQ multiplex PCR; TCRdb has only the in-frame clones, and not every one. The V and J calls and clone size were taken over from that table, and D and trimming were inferred from the DNA. The table lists under 1 million clones, about 91% of them singletons. V shed 5 bases and J 4 bases; nucleotides not matched to a gene: 4. Germline CDR1 is MDHEN and CDR2 is SYDVKM. The CDR3 consists of 14 residues.

The chain couples TRBV28 to TRBJ1-4; 7 bases line up with TRBD1. This receptor was identified in a man between 25 and 39 years old in good health. The sequenced sample consisted of naive CD8+ T cells sorted from blood. CDR3 amino acids: CASSPTGVNEKLFF. The CDR3 DNA reads as TGTGCCAGCAGTCCCACAGGGGTTAATGAAAAACTGTTTTTT.